The sequence of this TCR beta chain was determined in a study of Graves' ophthalmopathy and Graves' hyperthyroidism. This clonotype was observed many times. Its specificity is not known. Hyperthyroidism patients were newly diagnosed, under 2 months' duration, aged 18 to 65. Each diagnosis was determined on the basis of clinical symptoms, serum thyroxine, TRAb, thyroid ultrasound and orbital computed tomography. The starting material, 10 ml of fresh peripheral blood, provided the PBMCs. Study outcomes and limitations: Ophthalmopathy progression was predicted with around 71% sensitivity and around 72% specificity.

RNA transcripts were the source from which TCR beta CDR3 regions were amplified. An initial RT-PCR round employing HTBI primers preceded a second-round multiplex PCR. TCRdb analysed the multiplex PCR reads with MiXCR anew, one entry per CDR3 protein. The sample has some 350,000 distinct CDR3 sequences, 17% seen once. CDR1 is MDHEN and CDR2 is SYDVKM in the germline V gene. V was pared by 8 bases and J by 3 bases, with 3 bases of the junction left unmatched. The CDR3 extends over 13 amino acids. The chain has TRBV28 and TRBJ2-7; 11 bases are a match to TRBD1. Sequencing input: peripheral blood. The sequence was obtained from an adult woman with stable Graves' hyperthyroidism. CDR3 amino acids: CASEGQGGYEQYF. The CDR3 nucleotides are TGTGCCAGCGAGGGACAGGGGGGCTACGAGCAGTACTTC.